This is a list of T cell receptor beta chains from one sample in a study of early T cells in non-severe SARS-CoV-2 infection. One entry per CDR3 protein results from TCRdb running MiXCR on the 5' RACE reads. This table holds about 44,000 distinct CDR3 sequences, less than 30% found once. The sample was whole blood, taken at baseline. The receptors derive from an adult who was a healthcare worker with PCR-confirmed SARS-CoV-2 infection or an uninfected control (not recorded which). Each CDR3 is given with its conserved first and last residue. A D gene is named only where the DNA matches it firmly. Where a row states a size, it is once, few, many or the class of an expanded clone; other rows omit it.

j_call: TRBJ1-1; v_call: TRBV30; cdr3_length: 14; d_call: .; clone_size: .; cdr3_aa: CAWSEGVGHTEAFF; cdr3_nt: TGTGCCTGGAGTGAGGGTGTAGGTCACACTGAAGCTTTCTTT
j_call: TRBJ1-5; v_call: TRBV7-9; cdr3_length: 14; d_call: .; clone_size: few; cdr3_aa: CASSLGHSNQPQHF; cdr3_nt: TGTGCCAGCAGCTTGGGACATAGCAATCAGCCCCAGCATTTT
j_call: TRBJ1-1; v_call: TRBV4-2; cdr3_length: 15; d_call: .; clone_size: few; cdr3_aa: CASSQAGRLNTEAFF; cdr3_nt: TGTGCCAGCAGCCAAGCGGGCAGGCTCAACACTGAAGCTTTCTTT
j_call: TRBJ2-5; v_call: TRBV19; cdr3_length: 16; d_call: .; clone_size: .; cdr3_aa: CASRPLAGLGQETQYF; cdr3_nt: TGTGCCAGTAGACCTCTGGCGGGGTTGGGCCAAGAGACCCAGTACTTC
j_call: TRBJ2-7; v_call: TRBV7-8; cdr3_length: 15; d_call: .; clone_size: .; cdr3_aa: CASSSSPRGTYEQYF; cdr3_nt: TGTGCCAGCAGCTCCAGCCCCCGGGGCACCTACGAGCAGTACTTC
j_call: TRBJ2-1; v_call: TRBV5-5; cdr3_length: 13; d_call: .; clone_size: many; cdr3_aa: CASSLPGAIEQFF; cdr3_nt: TGTGCCAGCAGCTTGCCGGGGGCAATTGAGCAGTTCTTC
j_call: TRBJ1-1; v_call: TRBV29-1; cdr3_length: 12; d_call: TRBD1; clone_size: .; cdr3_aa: CSVDLGQGRTFF; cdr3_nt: TGCAGCGTTGACCTAGGACAGGGTCGAACTTTCTTT
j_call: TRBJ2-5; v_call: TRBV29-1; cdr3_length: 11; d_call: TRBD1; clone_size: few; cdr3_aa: CSVRGGETQYF; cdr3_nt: TGCAGCGTTAGAGGGGGCGAGACCCAGTACTTC
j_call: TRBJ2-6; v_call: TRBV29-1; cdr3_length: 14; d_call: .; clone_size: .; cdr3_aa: CSVIDGSGANVLTF; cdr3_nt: TGCAGCGTAATAGACGGCTCTGGGGCCAACGTCCTGACTTTC
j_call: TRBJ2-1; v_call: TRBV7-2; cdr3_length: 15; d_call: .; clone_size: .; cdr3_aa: CASSPTADFYNEQFF; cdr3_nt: TGTGCCAGCAGCCCGACTGCAGATTTCTACAATGAGCAGTTCTTC
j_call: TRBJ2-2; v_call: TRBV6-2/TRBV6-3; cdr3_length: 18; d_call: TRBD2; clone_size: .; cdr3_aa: CASSQPGLAGASTGELFF; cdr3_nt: TGTGCCAGCAGCCAACCGGGACTAGCGGGTGCGAGCACCGGGGAGCTGTTTTTT
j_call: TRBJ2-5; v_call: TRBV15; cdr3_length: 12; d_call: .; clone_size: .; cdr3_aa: CATSRDWETQYF; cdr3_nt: TGTGCCACCAGCAGAGATTGGGAGACCCAGTACTTC
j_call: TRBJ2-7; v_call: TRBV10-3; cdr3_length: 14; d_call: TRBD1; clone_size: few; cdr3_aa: CAIRYRGSSYEQYF; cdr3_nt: TGTGCCATCAGATACAGGGGGAGCTCCTACGAGCAGTACTTC
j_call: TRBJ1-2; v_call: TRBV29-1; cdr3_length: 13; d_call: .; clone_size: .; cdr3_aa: CSVRLEAIYGYTF; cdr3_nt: TGCAGCGTGCGACTCGAAGCCATATATGGCTACACCTTC
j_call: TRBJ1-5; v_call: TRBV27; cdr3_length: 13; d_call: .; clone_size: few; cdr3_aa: CASRADSNQPQHF; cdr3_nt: TGTGCCAGCCGGGCGGATAGCAATCAGCCCCAGCATTTT
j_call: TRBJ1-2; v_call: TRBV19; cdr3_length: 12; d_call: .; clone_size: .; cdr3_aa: CASGPDRGGYTF; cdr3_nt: TGTGCCAGTGGACCCGATCGGGGTGGCTACACCTTC
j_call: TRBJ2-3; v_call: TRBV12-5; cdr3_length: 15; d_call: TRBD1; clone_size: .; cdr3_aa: CASGAGTGGWTAQYF; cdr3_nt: TGTGCTAGTGGTGCCGGGACAGGGGGCTGGACGGCGCAGTATTTT
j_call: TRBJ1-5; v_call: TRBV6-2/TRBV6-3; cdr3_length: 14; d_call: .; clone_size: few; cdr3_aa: CASRSTGHNQPQHF; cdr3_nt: TGTGCCAGCAGGTCTACAGGGCACAATCAGCCCCAGCATTTT
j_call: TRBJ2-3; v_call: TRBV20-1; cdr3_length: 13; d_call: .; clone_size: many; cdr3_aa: CSARVPVTDTQYF; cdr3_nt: TGCAGTGCTAGAGTCCCGGTCACAGATACGCAGTATTTT
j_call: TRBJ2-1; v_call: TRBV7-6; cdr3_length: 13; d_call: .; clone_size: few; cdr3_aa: CASSYPGYNEQFF; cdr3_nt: TGTGCCAGCAGCTACCCAGGATACAATGAGCAGTTCTTC
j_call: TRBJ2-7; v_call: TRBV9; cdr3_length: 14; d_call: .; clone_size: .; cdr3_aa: CASSVGLFSYEQYF; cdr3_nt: TGTGCCAGCAGCGTGGGTCTGTTTTCCTACGAGCAGTACTTC
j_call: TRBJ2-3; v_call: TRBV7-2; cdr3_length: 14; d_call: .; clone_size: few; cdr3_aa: CASSLAESTDTQYF; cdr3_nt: TGTGCCAGCAGCTTAGCGGAATCCACAGATACGCAGTATTTT
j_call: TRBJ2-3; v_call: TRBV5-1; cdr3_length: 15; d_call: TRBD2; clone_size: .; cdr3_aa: CASSLEGTSSDTQYF; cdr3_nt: TGCGCCAGCAGCTTGGAAGGGACTAGTTCAGATACGCAGTATTTT
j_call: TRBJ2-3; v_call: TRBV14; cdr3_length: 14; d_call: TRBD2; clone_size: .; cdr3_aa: CASSQDRGEDTQYF; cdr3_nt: TGTGCCAGCAGCCAAGACCGGGGGGAGGATACGCAGTATTTT
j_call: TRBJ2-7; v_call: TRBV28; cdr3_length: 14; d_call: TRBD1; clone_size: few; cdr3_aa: CASSLTQTGYEQYF; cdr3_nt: TGTGCCAGCAGTTTAACCCAGACAGGGTACGAGCAGTACTTC
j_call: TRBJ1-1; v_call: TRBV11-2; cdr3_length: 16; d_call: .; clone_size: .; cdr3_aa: CASSSPQGARDTEAFF; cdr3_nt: TGTGCCAGCAGCTCCCCTCAGGGCGCGCGAGACACTGAAGCTTTCTTT